The text below deals with one TCR beta chain. What this receptor recognizes is not known. Per-nucleotide qualities are absent, and no much larger clonotype sits a single base away. The source of the sample is a study of T cells in Graves' hyperthyroidism and ophthalmopathy (dated 2019 in TCRdb). Notes on the research overall: Peripheral blood was collected at initial diagnosis, before any treatment. To identify distinguishing TCR V-J signatures, a discovery cohort of about a hundred patients was used, comprising 43 with Graves' ophthalmopathy and some 57 with stable Graves' hyperthyroidism. Prospective prediction of ophthalmopathy was tested in an independent validation cohort of 18 to 20 hyperthyroidism patients and 15 to 17 patients who later progressed to ophthalmopathy. The roughly 100 discovery patients were randomly divided into training and test sets at a 7:3 ratio. In several Graves' hyperthyroidism patients, the study also compared T-cell repertoires from thyroid tissue with T-cell repertoires from blood. Following sampling, methimazole starting at 30 mg daily was given to hyperthyroidism patients, and high-dose intravenous methylprednisolone was given to ophthalmopathy patients. According to the paper, TCR Vbeta CDR3 sequencing was carried out on roughly 130 peripheral blood samples, which came from around 43 ophthalmopathy, around 74 hyperthyroidism and about 17 progressor patients.

The TCR beta CDR3 regions were amplified from RNA transcripts. For the first round of RT-PCR on the TCR CDR3, the HTBI primer set was used together with the Qiagen OneStep RT-PCR kit. Libraries were constructed in a second round of multiplex PCR, after which size selection and purification were carried out. The libraries were sequenced on an Illumina HiSeq2000 using paired-end 100 bp reads. On the study's bioinformatics: SOAPnuke was used to process the raw data, removing reads that contained adapters or uncalled bases, had a mean Phred below 15, or lacked an exact match to the constant primer or identifier. High-quality paired reads were merged with COPE v1.2.5, and unique nucleotide sequences were defined as clonotypes. MiTCR v1.1 was used to align the clonotypes against IMGT TRBV, TRBD and TRBJ reference segments. Only V-J combinations with frequency above 0.0001, covering about 99% of repertoires, were analysed. The TCS score was defined as the ratio of F50 (clonal expansion) to E x V (chaos), calculated using BLOSUM62-based TCRdist between CDR3 peptides within each V-J. Welch's t-statistics and random forest reduced just over 500 V-J features to fewer than 15, which were used in a naive Bayes classifier (R e1071). Clones were called with MiXCR by TCRdb after fastp trimmed the public reads at Q25, and only in-frame beta chains were retained. Rows are unified per CDR3 protein, each entry keeping the most common DNA and genes. The V and J calls and clone size are TCRdb's, not the authors'. The sample table records 300,000 or so distinct CDR3 sequences; around a fifth of these occur just once. The ten largest clones add up to around 45% of the sample.

A patient counted as having stable Graves' hyperthyroidism if no progression to ophthalmopathy occurred over 18 months of follow-up. The hyperthyroidism patients were between 18 and 65 years old and newly diagnosed, with a disease duration of less than 2 months. The study excluded patients with uncontrolled infections, other autoimmune diseases, pregnancy or lactation. Diagnoses were established on the basis of clinical symptoms, serum thyroxine and TRAb, thyroid ultrasound, and orbital computed tomography. PBMCs were separated from roughly 10 ml of fresh peripheral blood using Ficoll-Paque density gradient centrifugation. Trizol reagent was used to extract total RNA, and RNA quality was then checked on an Agilent 2100 Bioanalyzer. Here is what the overall study found, with its caveats: Most expanded thyroid clonotypes (frequency above 0.001) were also found in blood, which suggests that blood repertoires may mirror thyroid immune responses. During validation, the model predicted progression to ophthalmopathy a median of about 5.9 months ahead of onset, with around 65% sensitivity and 72.22% specificity. Sample size was not statistically predetermined, and blinding of investigators to group allocation was not performed. Ophthalmopathy was separated from stable hyperthyroidism by a 13 V-J signature model, with approximately 85% sensitivity and approximately 84% specificity obtained in cross-validation and 80%/75% obtained in testing.

Trimming removed 4 bases from V and 0 bases from J, leaving 9 bases between the germline ends. CDR1 and CDR2 are read off the germline V gene (reference sequence) as SEHNR and FQNEAQ. Reading from cysteine to phenylalanine, the CDR3 counts 14 amino acids. CDR3 DNA only is kept here, 42 bases in frame from base 1. The source material was blood. The receptor comes from a woman between 50 and 59 years old with Graves' hyperthyroidism. The V and J segments used are TRBV7-9 and TRBJ2-5; the D gene lacks a confident call. This receptor has the CDR3 CASSSSMYQETQYF. At the DNA level, the sequence is TGTGCCAGCAGCTCGTCGATGTACCAAGAGACCCAGTACTTC.